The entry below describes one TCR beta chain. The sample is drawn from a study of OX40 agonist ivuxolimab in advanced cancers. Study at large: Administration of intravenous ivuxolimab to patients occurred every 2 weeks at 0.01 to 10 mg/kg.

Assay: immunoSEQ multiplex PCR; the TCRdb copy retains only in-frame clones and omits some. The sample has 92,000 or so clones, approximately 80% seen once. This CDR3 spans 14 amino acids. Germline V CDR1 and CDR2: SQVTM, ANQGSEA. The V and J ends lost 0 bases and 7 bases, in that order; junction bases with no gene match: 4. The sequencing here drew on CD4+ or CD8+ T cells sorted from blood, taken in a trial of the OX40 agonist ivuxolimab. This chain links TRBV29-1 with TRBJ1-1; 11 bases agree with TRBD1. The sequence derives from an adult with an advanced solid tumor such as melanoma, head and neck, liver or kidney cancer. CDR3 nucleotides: TGCAGCGTTGAAGATCGGACAGGGGGCCTTGAAGCTTTCTTT. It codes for CSVEDRTGGLEAFF.